The clone carrying this T cell receptor beta chain was detected many times. This entry comes from a study of T cells after yellow fever vaccination. The V end was cut by 7 bases, the J end by 0 bases, with 20 bases between. The germline gives CDR1 MDHEN, CDR2 SYDVKM. This CDR3 has 17 amino acids. TCRdb re-analysed the 5' RACE reads in MiXCR, keeping a single row per CDR3 protein. The sample includes around 320,000 distinct CDR3 sequences, approximately 4.3% of them seen just once. This sequence originates from a man aged 18 to 30 who received the YFV17D yellow fever vaccine. This chain links TRBV28 with TRBJ2-3; D might be TRBD2 (5 bases). Sequenced here: PBMCs, sampled 15 days after the yellow fever booster vaccination. Here the CDR3 DNA reads TGTGCCAGCAAATCGGGATTCATACAAAGTAGCACAGATACGCAGTATTTT. This sequence encodes CASKSGFIQSSTDTQYF.